Reported below is one T cell receptor (beta chain). The antigen remains unidentified. The data derive from a study of CD8 T cells in Susac syndrome. Notes on the study in general: The authors acknowledged that their TCR sequencing and HLA analysis involved a relatively small number of individuals. Peak Susac CD8+ clonal expansion occurred in TEMRA cells and active patients.

RNA amounts of about 0.5 to 1 ug underwent reverse transcription with random hexamers. Amplification of the TCR beta CDR3 was carried out by immunoSEQ multiplex PCR, which spanned a total of 54 Vbeta and 13 Jbeta segments. TCRdb re-called the immunoSEQ multiplex PCR reads with MiXCR, one entry per CDR3 protein. The sample holds about 110,000 distinct CDR3 sequences, roughly 95% seen once. Bulk CD8+ and CD4+ cells came from magnetic negative isolation; CD8+ TEMRA by FACS. V was pared by 1 base and J by 5 bases, with 17 bases between. CDR1 is LGHDT, CDR2 YNNKEL, per germline (reference sequence). This CDR3 comprises 16 residues.

The chain joins TRBV3-1 to TRBJ1-1; tentatively, D is TRBD1 (5 bases). This clonotype was obtained from a human donor with Susac syndrome. Source material: CD8+ T cells from PBMCs. CDR3 coding DNA: TGTGCCAGCAGCCAAGTAGGGGTAGGGTGGGAAACTGAAGCTTTCTTT. This gives the protein CASSQVGVGWETEAFF.